This TCR beta chain was obtained from a study of blood T cell repertoires in COVID-19. In the study overall: T cells, B-cell-depleted T cells, or PBMCs supplied cDNA or gDNA.

Trimming removed 4 bases from V and 9 bases from J, with 28 bases in between. The CDR3 contains 18 residues. CDR1 SGHRS and CDR2 YFSETQ come from the germline V gene. Original processing methods: Counts of nucleated cells, estimated from reference gene primer amplification, were obtained. The table came from immunoSEQ multiplex PCR; TCRdb's copy has only in-frame clones and leaves some out. V, J and clone size derive from that table, while D and trimming were established from the DNA sequence. Seen here are approximately 100,000 clones, over 75% observed once, and the top ten hold roughly 7%. The sample consisted of peripheral blood. The sequence was obtained from a woman between 45 and 60 years old with acute or convalescent COVID-19. The chain recombines TRBV5-1 with TRBJ1-4; tentative D call: TRBD1 (5 bases). As DNA, the CDR3 is TGCGCCAGCAGCCCTGGGACTTCAGTTGGGGCCTACCCTCAAAAACTGTTTTTT. Translated, it gives CASSPGTSVGAYPQKLFF.